The rows below give T cell receptor beta chains drawn from one sample of a study of T cell responses to AZD1222 COVID-19 vaccine. Here immunoSEQ multiplex PCR was the method, and the copy in TCRdb shows in-frame clones only, minus some. The sample has about 110,000 clones, about 87% seen once. The sequencing here drew on peripheral blood, taken on day 0 of AZD1222 vaccination. The receptors stem from an adult in good health. The CDR3 runs from the conserved cysteine through the conserved F or W. The D gene is left open where the match is weak. Clone size is shown for a subset of rows, as once, few, many or a class of expanded clone.

clone_size	v_call	cdr3_length	d_call	j_call	cdr3_aa	cdr3_nt
few	TRBV15	14	.	TRBJ1-1	CATSILGIQSEAFF	TGTGCCACCAGCATCCTGGGGATACAGTCTGAAGCTTTCTTT
.	TRBV27	12	.	TRBJ1-2	CASRDGHYGYTF	TGTGCCAGCAGGGACGGACACTATGGCTACACCTTC
once	TRBV6-2/TRBV6-3	15	.	TRBJ1-1	CASSKDTDMNTEAFF	TGTGCCAGCAGTAAGGACACCGATATGAACACTGAAGCTTTCTTT
.	TRBV7-2	16	.	TRBJ2-1	CASSLGLSSSYNEQFF	TGTGCCAGCAGCTTAGGTTTGTCGAGCTCCTACAATGAGCAGTTCTTC
.	TRBV4-2	16	TRBD1	TRBJ2-2	CASSQGTGTNTGELFF	TGTGCCAGCAGCCAAGGGACAGGGACAAACACCGGGGAGCTGTTTTTT
.	TRBV6-2/TRBV6-3	12	.	TRBJ2-7	CASSRDLYEQYF	TGTGCCAGCAGTAGGGACCTCTACGAGCAGTACTTC
once	TRBV5-1	14	.	TRBJ1-2	CASSLGGGRYGYTF	TGCGCCAGCAGCTTGGGTGGAGGGAGATATGGCTACACCTTC
.	TRBV3-1/TRBV3-2	15	TRBD1	TRBJ1-4	CASSLGQGGVEKLFF	TGTGCCAGCAGCCTCGGACAGGGCGGTGTTGAAAAACTGTTTTTT
.	TRBV5-6	14	.	TRBJ2-5	CASSLSGVGETQYF	TGTGCCAGCAGCTTGTCCGGGGTGGGGGAGACCCAGTACTTC
.	TRBV5-5	15	.	TRBJ1-5	CASSLANLLHQPQHF	TGTGCCAGCAGCTTGGCCAACCTACTTCATCAGCCCCAGCATTTT
.	TRBV5-8	13	.	TRBJ1-2	CASSAGRNYGYTF	TGTGCCAGCAGCGCGGGACGGAACTATGGCTACACCTTC
.	TRBV5-1	15	TRBD2	TRBJ2-1	CASSLSSGDYNEQFF	TGCGCCAGCAGCTTGAGTAGCGGGGACTACAATGAGCAGTTCTTC
.	TRBV7-2	15	.	TRBJ1-4	CASSFTSGTNEKLFF	TGTGCCAGCAGCTTTACCTCCGGAACTAATGAAAAACTGTTTTTT
few	TRBV19	14	TRBD1	TRBJ1-2	CASRVLQGGYGYTF	TGTGCCAGTAGAGTCTTACAGGGGGGCTATGGCTACACCTTC
.	TRBV19	17	TRBD1	TRBJ1-2	CASSIGTGTGRMYGYTF	TGTGCCAGTAGTATAGGTACCGGGACAGGGAGGATGTATGGCTACACCTTC
.	TRBV2	15	.	TRBJ1-4	CASSEITGAGEKLFF	TGTGCCAGCAGTGAAATAACAGGAGCTGGAGAAAAACTGTTTTTT
.	TRBV7-9	13	.	TRBJ1-1	CASSPQTNTEAFF	TGTGCCAGCAGCCCGCAAACGAACACTGAAGCTTTCTTT
.	TRBV7-2	14	.	TRBJ2-5	CASSLGLDGETQYF	TGTGCCAGCAGCTTAGGACTAGACGGAGAGACCCAGTACTTC
.	TRBV5-5	18	TRBD1	TRBJ2-7	CASSPFNPGTALSYEQYF	TGTGCCAGCAGCCCTTTCAACCCCGGGACAGCCCTGTCCTACGAGCAGTACTTC
.	TRBV4-3	17	.	TRBJ1-4	CASSQEPKMATNEKLFF	TGCGCCAGCAGCCAAGAGCCTAAGATGGCAACTAATGAAAAACTGTTTTTT
.	TRBV19	12	.	TRBJ1-2	CASRDRYYGYTF	TGTGCCAGTAGAGACAGGTACTATGGCTACACCTTC
.	TRBV3-1/TRBV3-2	14	TRBD1	TRBJ1-1	CASSQDYGQGKAFF	TGTGCCAGCAGCCAAGATTACGGACAGGGGAAAGCTTTCTTT
.	TRBV19	15	.	TRBJ2-1	CASSIGGLSYNEQFF	TGTGCCAGTAGTATAGGTGGCCTCTCCTACAATGAGCAGTTCTTC